Below are 10 T cell receptor beta chains sequenced from a single sample in a study of Graves' ophthalmopathy and Graves' hyperthyroidism. The study amplified TCR beta CDR3 regions using RNA transcripts. An opening RT-PCR round employed HTBI primers and preceded a second-round multiplex PCR. TCRdb itself ran the multiplex PCR reads through MiXCR, one entry per CDR3 protein. The sample lists a few hundred thousand distinct CDR3 sequences; just under 40% were seen once. The source material was peripheral blood or thyroid tissue (not recorded which). These receptors were taken from an adult man with Graves' hyperthyroidism.

There are many counts of this clonotype. The chain recombines TRBV28 with TRBJ2-7; TRBD1 might be the D (6 bases). From germline, CDR1 is MDHEN and CDR2 SYDVKM. The CDR3 runs 15 residues. Trimming pared 4 bases from V and 0 bases from J, leaving 13 bases between. The CDR3 protein is CASSSPGHHSYEQYF. In nucleotides, the CDR3 is TGTGCCAGCAGTTCGCCGGGACACCACTCCTACGAGCAGTACTTC. The complete variable domain, with remaining parts taken from reference TRBV28 and TRBJ2-7, reads DVKVTQSSRYLVKRTGEKVFLECVQDMDHENMFWYRQDPGLGLRLIYFSYDVKMKEKGDIPEGYSVSREKKERFSLILESASTNQTSMYLCASSSPGHHSYEQYFGPGTRLTVT.

This clonotype was observed a few times. This clone may be a read error of a much larger clone one base away. The conserved closing phenylalanine or tryptophan is absent in this CDR3, likely reflecting a read error. V usage is TRBV20-1 and J usage is TRBJ1-1; D uncertain. Looked up from germline, CDR1 is DFQATT and CDR2 is SNEGSKA (reference sequence). Trimming took 0 bases from V and 0 from J, leaving 11 bases between them. The CDR3 is 15 residues long. The CDR3 spells CSAREDAKLNTEAFL. Written as DNA, the CDR3 is TGCAGTGCTAGAGAGGACGCTAAGTTGAACACTGAAGCTTTCCTT.

As to this clonotype: The germline gene is not matched at one end of the junction; a read error may be the cause. This chain links TRBV10-3 with TRBJ1-5; a possible D gene is TRBD1 (5 bases). The CDR3 extends over 13 amino acids. Germline CDR1 and CDR2: ENHRY and SYGVKD. The DNA for the CDR3 is TGTGCCAGCAGTGAGACTAATCGGGGCCCCCAGCATTTT. Translated: CASSETNRGPQHF.

This clonotype showed up just a few times. This sequence joins TRBV29-1 and TRBJ2-1, with TRBD1 matching over 8 bases. From germline, CDR1 is SQVTM and CDR2 ANQGSEA. The junction had 9 bases not matched to a gene; V was cut back by 7 bases and J by 7 bases. CDR3 size: 13 residues. Written as DNA, the CDR3 is TGCAGCGCGAGACAGGGGTTGGGAAATGAGCAGTTCTTC. Amino acid sequence: CSARQGLGNEQFF.

This clonotype appeared many times. The chain couples TRBV10-2 to TRBJ1-2; D ambiguous. CDR3 length: 13 residues. The germline V gene has CDR1 WSHSY and CDR2 SAAADI. V lost 3 bases to trimming and J lost 4 bases, with 9 bases between them. The CDR3 nucleotides read TGCGCCAGCAGTGACTTGGACCTCTATGGCTACACCTTC. Residues: CASSDLDLYGYTF.

This clonotype was observed at least ten times. A junction end diverges from the germline sequence, so it may reflect a read error. This chain links TRBV4-1 with TRBJ2-2; D is uncertain. Germline CDR1 is MGHRA and CDR2 is YSYEKL. CDR3 length: 12 residues. Here the CDR3 DNA reads TGTGCCAGCAGTCGATACACCGGGGAGCTGTTTTTT. Protein product: CASSRYTGELFF.

On this clonotype itself: A much larger clone differs by one base, so this may be a read error. The V and J genes are TRBV11-2 and TRBJ1-2; the D gene is possibly TRBD1 (6 bases). Germline values: CDR1 SGHAT, CDR2 FQNNGV. Trimming stripped 5 bases from V and 6 bases from J, with 19 bases between. This CDR3 has 15 amino acids. The CDR3 sequence is CASSRGQPEGDGYTF. CDR3 nucleotides: TGTGCCAGCAGCCGTGGACAGCCCGAAGGAGATGGCTACACCTTC.

This clonotype showed up many times. The chain carries TRBV18 and TRBJ1-1; perhaps TRBD1 as D (5 bases). Germline CDR1 reads KGHSH; CDR2 reads LQKENI. The CDR3 runs 13 residues. The V and J ends lost 8 bases and 2 bases respectively, with 12 bases between them. The CDR3 sequence is CASSLQVNTEAFF. The CDR3, as DNA: TGTGCCAGCAGTCTACAGGTTAACACTGAAGCTTTCTTT.

This clonotype was seen ten or more times. The J gene is TRBJ2-7, the V gene TRBV12-3 or TRBV12-4; D not certain. This CDR3 is 13 amino acids long. V shed 2 bases and J shed 3 bases, with 8 bases lying between them. The CDR3: CASSLRTGYEQYF. The CDR3 coding sequence is TGTGCCAGCAGTTTAAGGACGGGCTACGAGCAGTACTTC.

Concerning this clonotype: The junction departs from the called germline gene at one end, perhaps through a read error. V and J are TRBV5-1 and TRBJ1-1; D is ambiguous. Germline CDR1 and CDR2: SGHRS and YFSETQ. The CDR3 contains 14 residues. The CDR3 here is CASSPPSSSTEAFF. The CDR3 DNA reads as TGTGCCAGCTCACCACCGAGCAGTTCCACTGAAGCTTTCTTT.